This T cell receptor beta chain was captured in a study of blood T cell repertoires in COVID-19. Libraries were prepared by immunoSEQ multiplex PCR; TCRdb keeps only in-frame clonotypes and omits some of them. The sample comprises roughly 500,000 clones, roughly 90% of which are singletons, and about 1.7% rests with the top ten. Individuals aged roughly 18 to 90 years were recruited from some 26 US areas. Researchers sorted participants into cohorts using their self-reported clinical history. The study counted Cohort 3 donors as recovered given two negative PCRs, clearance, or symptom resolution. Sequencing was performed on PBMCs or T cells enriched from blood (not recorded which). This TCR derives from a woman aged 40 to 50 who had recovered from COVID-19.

CDR3 protein: CAWRLMGTRAETQYF. The DNA of the CDR3 is TGTGCCTGGCGCCTAATGGGGACAAGGGCAGAGACCCAGTACTTC. The chain carries TRBV30 and TRBJ2-5; possibly TRBD1 for D (6 bases). Germline V gene lookup returns CDR1 GTSNPN and CDR2 SVGIG (reference sequence). The CDR3 loop spans 15 amino acids. Trimming cost V 5 bases and J 4 bases, with 20 bases left between them. The variable domain in full, with the rest retrieved from reference TRBV30 and TRBJ2-5, is SQTIHQWPATLVQPVGSPLSLECTVEGTSNPNLYWYRQAAGRGLQLLFYSVGIGQISSEVPQNLSASRPQDRQFILSSKKLLLSDSGFYLCAWRLMGTRAETQYFGPGTRLLVL.